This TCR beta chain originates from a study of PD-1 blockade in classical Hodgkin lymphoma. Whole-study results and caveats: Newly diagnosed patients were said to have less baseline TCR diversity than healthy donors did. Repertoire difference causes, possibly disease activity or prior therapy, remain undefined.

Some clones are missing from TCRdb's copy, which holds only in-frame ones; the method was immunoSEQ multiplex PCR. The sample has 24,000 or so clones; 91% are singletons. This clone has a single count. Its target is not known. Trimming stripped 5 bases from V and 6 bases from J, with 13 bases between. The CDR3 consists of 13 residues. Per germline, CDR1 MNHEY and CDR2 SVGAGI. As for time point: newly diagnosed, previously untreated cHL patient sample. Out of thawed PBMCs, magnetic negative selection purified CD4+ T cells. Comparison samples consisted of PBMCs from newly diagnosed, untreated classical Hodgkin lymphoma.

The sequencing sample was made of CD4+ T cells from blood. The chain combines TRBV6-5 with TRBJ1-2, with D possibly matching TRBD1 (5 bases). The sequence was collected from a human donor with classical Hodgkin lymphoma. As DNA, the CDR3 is TGTGCCAGCAGTCAGGGAGTTGTGAATGGCTACACCTTC. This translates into CASSQGVVNGYTF.